This TCR beta chain was obtained from a study of shared clonotypes between healthy human individuals. A word on this clone: Its antigen is unidentified.

General observations from the study: The study found 4.5% to 6% of naive CD4 clonotypes shared across several donors.

Method: immunoSEQ multiplex PCR; TCRdb's copy keeps in-frame clones and lacks some. The top ten hold 0.7% to 0.95% of the sample, which has about 1.1 million clones, approximately 75% seen once. With 0 bases removed from V and 4 bases from J, the gap between germline ends came to 10 bases. Germline assignment: CDR1 SGDLS and CDR2 YYNGEE. The CDR3 is made up of 15 amino acids. Sample: memory CD4+ T cells from PBMCs. Subset indicated: CD45RA-negative fraction. V and J are TRBV9 and TRBJ1-4; no firm D call. The TCR sequence derives from a man aged 18 to 35 in good health. Some clones in this sample may be carry-over from other donors' samples. CDR3 region: CASSVDVGFNEKLFF. CDR3 bases: TGTGCCAGCAGCGTAGACGTGGGGTTTAATGAAAAACTGTTTTTT. Combining the CDR3 with reference TRBV9 and TRBJ1-4 gives the whole variable domain DSGVTQTPKHLITATGQRVTLRCSPRSGDLSVYWYQQSLDQGLQFLIQYYNGEERAKGNILERFSAQQFPDLHSELNLSSLELGDSALYFCASSVDVGFNEKLFFGSGTQLSVL.